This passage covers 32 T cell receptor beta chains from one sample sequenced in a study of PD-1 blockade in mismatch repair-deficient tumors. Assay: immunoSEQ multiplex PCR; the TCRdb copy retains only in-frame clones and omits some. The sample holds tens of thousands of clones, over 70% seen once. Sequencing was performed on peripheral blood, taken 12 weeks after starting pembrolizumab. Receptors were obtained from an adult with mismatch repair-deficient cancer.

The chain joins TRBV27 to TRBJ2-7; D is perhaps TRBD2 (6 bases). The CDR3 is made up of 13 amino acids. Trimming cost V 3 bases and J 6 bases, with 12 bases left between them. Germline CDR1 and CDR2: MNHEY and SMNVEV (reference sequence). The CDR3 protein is CASSFMAGPEQYF. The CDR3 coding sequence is TGTGCCAGCAGTTTTATGGCGGGACCCGAGCAGTACTTC.

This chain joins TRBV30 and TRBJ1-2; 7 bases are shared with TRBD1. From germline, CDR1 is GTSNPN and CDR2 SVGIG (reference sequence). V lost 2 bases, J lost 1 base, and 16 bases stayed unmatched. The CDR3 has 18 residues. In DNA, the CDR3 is TGTGCCTGGAGTCGCCTCCTCGGGACAGCAAGAAGTAACTATGGCTACACCTTC. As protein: CAWSRLLGTARSNYGYTF.

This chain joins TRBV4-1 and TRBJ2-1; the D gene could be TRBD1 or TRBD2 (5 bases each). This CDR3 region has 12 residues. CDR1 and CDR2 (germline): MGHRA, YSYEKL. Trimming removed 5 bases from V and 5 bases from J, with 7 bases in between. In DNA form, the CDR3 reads TGCGCCAGCAGCGGGGGTCACAATGAGCAGTTCTTC. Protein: CASSGGHNEQFF.

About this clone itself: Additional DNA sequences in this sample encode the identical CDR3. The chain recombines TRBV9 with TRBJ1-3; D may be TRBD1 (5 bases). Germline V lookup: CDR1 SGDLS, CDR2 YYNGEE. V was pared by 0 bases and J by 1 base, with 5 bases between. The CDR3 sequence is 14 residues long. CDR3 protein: CASSVAGSGNTIYF. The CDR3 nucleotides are TGTGCCAGCAGCGTAGCAGGGTCTGGAAACACCATATATTTT.

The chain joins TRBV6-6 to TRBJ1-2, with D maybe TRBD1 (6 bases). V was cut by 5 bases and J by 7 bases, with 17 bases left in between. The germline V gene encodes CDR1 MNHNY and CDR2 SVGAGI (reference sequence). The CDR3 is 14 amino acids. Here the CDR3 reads CASSPEPGAGGYTF. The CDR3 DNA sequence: TGTGCCAGCAGTCCCGAGCCAGGGGCGGGTGGCTACACCTTC.

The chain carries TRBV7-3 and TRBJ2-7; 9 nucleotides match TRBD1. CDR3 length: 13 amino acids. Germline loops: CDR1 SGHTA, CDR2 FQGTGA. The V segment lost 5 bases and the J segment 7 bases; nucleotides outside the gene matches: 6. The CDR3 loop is CASSLRGTGEQYF. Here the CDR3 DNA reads TGTGCCAGCAGCCTAAGGGGGACAGGGGAGCAGTACTTC.

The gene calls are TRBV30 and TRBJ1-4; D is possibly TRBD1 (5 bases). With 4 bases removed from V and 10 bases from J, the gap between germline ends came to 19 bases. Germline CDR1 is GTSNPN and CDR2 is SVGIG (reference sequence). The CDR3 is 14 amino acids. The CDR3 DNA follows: TGTGCCTGGACTTCCGGGGACCTCTCCGGAAAACTGTTTTTT. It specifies CAWTSGDLSGKLFF.

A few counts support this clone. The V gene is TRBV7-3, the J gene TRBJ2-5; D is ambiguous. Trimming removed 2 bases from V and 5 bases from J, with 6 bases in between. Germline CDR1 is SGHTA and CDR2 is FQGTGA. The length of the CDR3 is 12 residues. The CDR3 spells CASSLSGETQYF. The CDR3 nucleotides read TGTGCCAGCAGCTTATCCGGGGAGACCCAGTACTTC.

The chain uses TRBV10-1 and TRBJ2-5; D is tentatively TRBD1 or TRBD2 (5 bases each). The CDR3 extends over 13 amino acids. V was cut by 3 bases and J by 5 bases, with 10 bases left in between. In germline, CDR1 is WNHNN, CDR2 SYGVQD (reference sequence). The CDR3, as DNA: TGCGCCAGCAGTGATACAGGCGGGGAGACCCAGTACTTC. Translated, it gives CASSDTGGETQYF.

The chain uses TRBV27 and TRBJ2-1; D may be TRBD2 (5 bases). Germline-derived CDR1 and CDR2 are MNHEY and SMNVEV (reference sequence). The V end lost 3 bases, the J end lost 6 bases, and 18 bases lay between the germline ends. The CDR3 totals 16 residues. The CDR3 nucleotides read TGTGCCAGCAGTTTCCCCGGATGGAGGAGGCCCAATGAGCAGTTCTTC. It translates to CASSFPGWRRPNEQFF.

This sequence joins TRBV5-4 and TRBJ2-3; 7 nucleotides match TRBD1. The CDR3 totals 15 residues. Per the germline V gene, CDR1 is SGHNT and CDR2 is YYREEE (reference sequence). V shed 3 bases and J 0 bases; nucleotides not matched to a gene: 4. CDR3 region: CASSYGQASTDTQYF. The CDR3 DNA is TGTGCCAGCAGCTACGGACAGGCCAGCACAGATACGCAGTATTTT.

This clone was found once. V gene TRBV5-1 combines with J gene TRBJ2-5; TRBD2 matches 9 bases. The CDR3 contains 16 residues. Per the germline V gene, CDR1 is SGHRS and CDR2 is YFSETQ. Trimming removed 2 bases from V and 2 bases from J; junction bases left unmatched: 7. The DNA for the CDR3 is TGCGCCAGCAGCTTAAGACTAGCGGATATGCAAGAGACCCAGTACTTC. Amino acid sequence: CASSLRLADMQETQYF.

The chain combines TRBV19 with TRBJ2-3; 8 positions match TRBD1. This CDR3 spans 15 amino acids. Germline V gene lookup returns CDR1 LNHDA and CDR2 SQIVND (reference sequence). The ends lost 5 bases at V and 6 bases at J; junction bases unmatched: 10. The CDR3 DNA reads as TGTGCCAGTAGTTCGCGACAGGGGAGTGGGGATACGCAGTATTTT. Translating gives CASSSRQGSGDTQYF.

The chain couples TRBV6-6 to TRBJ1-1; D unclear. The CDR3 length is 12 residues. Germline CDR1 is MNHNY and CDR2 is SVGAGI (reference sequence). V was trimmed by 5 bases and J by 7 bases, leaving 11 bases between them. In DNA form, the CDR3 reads TGTGCCAGCAGTCCAACGGTAGATGAAGCTTTCTTT. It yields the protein CASSPTVDEAFF.

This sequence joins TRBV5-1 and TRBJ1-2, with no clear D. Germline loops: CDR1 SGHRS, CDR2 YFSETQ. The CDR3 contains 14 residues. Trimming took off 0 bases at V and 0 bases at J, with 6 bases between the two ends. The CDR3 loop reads CASSLERANYGYTF. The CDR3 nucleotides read TGCGCCAGCAGCTTGGAACGCGCTAACTATGGCTACACCTTC. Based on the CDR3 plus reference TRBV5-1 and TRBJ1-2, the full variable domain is KAGVTQTPRYLIKTRGQQVTLSCSPISGHRSVSWYQQTPGQGLQFLFEYFSETQRNKGNFPGRFSGRQFSNSRSEMNVSTLELGDSALYLCASSLERANYGYTFGSGTRLTVV.

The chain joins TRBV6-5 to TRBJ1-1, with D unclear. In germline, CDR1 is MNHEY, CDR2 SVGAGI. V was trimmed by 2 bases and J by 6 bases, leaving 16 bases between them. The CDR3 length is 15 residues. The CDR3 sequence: CASSYSTILAAEAFF. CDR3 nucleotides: TGTGCCAGCAGTTACAGTACGATCTTGGCAGCTGAAGCTTTCTTT.

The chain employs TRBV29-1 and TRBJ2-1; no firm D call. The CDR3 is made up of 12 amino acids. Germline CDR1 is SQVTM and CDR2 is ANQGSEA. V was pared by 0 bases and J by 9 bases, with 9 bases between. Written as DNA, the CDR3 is TGCAGCGTTGAAGAATCCCAGGCTGAGCAGTTCTTC. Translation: CSVEESQAEQFF.

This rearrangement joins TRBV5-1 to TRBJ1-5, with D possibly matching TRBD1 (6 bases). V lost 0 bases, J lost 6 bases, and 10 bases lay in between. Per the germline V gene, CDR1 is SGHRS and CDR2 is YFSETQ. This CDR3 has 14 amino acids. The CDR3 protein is CASSLEQGSQPQHF. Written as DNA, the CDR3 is TGCGCCAGCAGCTTGGAACAGGGAAGTCAGCCCCAGCATTTT.

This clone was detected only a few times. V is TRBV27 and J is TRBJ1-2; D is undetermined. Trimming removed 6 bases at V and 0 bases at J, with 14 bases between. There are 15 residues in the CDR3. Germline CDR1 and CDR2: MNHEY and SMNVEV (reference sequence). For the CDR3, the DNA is TGTGCCAGCAGACTAACATACGACACTAACTATGGCTACACCTTC. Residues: CASRLTYDTNYGYTF.

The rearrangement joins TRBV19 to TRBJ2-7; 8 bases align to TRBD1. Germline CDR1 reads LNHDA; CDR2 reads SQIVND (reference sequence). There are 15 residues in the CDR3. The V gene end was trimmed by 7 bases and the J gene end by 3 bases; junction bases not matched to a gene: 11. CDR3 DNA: TGTGCCAGTAAAAGCGGACAGGGAAGTATCTACGAGCAGTACTTC. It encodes CASKSGQGSIYEQYF.

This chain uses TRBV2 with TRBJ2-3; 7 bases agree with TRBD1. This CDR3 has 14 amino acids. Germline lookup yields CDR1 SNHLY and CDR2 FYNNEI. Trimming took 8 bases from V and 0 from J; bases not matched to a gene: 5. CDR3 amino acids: CASGRDRSTDTQYF. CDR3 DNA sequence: TGTGCCAGCGGAAGGGACAGAAGCACAGATACGCAGTATTTT.

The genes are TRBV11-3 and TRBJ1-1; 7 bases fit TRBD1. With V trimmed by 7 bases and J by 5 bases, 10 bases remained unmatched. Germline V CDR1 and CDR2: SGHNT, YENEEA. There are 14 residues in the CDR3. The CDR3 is CASNAETGDTEAFF. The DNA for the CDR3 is TGTGCCAGCAACGCTGAAACAGGGGATACTGAAGCTTTCTTT.

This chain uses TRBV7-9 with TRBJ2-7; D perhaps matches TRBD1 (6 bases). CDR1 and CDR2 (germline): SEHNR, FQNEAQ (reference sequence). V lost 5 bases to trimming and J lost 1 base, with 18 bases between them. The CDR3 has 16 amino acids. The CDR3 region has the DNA TGTGCCAGCAGCCCGAGCCCAGGGGAGCCATCCTACGAGCAGTACTTC. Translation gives CASSPSPGEPSYEQYF.

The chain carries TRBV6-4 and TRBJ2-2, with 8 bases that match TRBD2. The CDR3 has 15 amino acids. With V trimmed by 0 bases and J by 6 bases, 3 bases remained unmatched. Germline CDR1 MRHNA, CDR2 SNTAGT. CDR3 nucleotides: TGTGCCAGCAGTGACTCTACTAGCGGCTCCGGGGAGCTGTTTTTT. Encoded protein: CASSDSTSGSGELFF.

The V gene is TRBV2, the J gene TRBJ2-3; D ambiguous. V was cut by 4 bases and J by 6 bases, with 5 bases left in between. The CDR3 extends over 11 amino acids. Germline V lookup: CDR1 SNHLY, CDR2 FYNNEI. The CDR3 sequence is CASSVADTQYF. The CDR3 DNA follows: TGTGCCAGCAGTGTGGCGGATACGCAGTATTTT.

DNA for the CDR3: TGTGCCAGCAGCTTAGCGCGCGGGAGTCGGGATGAGCAGTTCTTC. Translation gives CASSLARGSRDEQFF. The chain combines TRBV7-9 with TRBJ2-1, with 7 bases that match TRBD2. Germline V gives CDR1 SEHNR, CDR2 FQNEAQ (reference sequence). This CDR3 comprises 15 residues. V gave up 0 bases and J gave up 8 bases; unmatched junction bases: 7.

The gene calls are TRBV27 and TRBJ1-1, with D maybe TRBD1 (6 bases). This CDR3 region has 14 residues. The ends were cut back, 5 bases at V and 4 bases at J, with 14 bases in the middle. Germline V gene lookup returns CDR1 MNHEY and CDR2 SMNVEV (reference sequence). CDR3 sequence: CASSTAGVGTEAFF. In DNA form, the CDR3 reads TGTGCCAGCAGTACAGCAGGGGTGGGCACTGAAGCTTTCTTT.

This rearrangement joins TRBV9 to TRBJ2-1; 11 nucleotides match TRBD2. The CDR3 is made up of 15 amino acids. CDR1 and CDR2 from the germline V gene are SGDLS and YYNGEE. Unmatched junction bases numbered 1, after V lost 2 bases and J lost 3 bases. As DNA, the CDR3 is TGTGCCAGCAGCGTTAGCGGGAGGGGCTACAATGAGCAGTTCTTC. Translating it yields CASSVSGRGYNEQFF.

CDR3 loop: CAISESRGLNTGELFF. The CDR3 DNA sequence: TGTGCCATCAGTGAGTCGAGGGGTTTGAACACCGGGGAGCTGTTTTTT. The chain couples TRBV10-3 to TRBJ2-2; TRBD1 or TRBD2 may be the D gene (5 bases each). Germline lookup yields CDR1 ENHRY and CDR2 SYGVKD. Trimming cost V 0 bases and J 1 base, with 9 bases left between them. This CDR3 spans 16 amino acids.

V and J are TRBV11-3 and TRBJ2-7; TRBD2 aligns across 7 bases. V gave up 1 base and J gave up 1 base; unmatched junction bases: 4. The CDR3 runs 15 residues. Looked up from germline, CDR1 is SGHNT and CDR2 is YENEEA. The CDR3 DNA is TGTGCCAGCAGCTTAGGGGCCGGGGGGTCCTACGAGCAGTACTTC. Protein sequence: CASSLGAGGSYEQYF. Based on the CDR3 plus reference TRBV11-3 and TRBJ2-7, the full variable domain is EAGVVQSPRYKIIEKKQPVAFWCNPISGHNTLYWYLQNLGQGPELLIRYENEEAVDDSQLPKDRFSAERLKGVDSTLKIQPAELGDSAVYLCASSLGAGGSYEQYFGPGTRLTVT.

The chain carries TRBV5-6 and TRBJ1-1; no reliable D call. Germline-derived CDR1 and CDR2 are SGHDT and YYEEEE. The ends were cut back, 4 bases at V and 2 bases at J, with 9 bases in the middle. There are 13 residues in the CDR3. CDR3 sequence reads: CASSQTPNTEAFF. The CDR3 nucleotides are TGTGCCAGCAGCCAGACACCAAACACTGAAGCTTTCTTT.

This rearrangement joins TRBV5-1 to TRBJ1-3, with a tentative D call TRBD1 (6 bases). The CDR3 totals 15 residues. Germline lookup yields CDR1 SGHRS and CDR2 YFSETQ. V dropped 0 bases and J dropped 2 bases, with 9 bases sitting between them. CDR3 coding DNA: TGCGCCAGCAGCTTGGACAGGGTTGCTGGAAACACCATATATTTT. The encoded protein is CASSLDRVAGNTIYF.